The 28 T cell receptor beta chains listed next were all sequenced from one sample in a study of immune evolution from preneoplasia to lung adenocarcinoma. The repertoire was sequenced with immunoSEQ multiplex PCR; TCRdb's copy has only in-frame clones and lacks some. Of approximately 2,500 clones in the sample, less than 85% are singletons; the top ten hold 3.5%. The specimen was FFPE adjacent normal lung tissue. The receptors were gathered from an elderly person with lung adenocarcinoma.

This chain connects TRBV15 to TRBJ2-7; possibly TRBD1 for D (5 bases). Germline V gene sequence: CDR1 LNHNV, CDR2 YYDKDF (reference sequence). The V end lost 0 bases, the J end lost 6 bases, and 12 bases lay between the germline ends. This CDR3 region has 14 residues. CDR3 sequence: CATSRDRQGSEQYF. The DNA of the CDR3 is TGTGCCACCAGCAGAGATCGCCAGGGATCCGAGCAGTACTTC.

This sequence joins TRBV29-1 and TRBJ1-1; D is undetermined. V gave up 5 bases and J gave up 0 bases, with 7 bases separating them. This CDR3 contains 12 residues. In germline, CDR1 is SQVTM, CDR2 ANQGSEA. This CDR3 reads CSVTSLNTEAFF. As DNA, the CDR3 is TGCAGCGTTACCTCATTGAACACTGAAGCTTTCTTT.

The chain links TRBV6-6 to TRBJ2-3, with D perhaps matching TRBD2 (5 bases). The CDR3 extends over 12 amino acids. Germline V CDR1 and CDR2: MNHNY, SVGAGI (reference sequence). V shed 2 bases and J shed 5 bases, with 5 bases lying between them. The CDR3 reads CASSYGRDTQYF. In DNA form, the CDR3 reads TGTGCCAGCAGTTACGGGAGAGATACGCAGTATTTT.

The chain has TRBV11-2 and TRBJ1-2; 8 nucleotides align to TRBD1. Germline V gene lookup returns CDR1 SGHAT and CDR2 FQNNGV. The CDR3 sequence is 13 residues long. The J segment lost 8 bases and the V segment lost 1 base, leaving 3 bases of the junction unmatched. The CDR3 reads CASSLGTGTGYTF. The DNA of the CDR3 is TGTGCCAGCAGCTTAGGGACAGGGACCGGCTACACCTTC. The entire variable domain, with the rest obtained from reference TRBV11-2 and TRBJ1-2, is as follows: EAGVAQSPRYKIIEKRQSVAFWCNPISGHATLYWYQQILGQGPKLLIQFQNNGVVDDSQLPKDRFSAERLKGVDSTLKIQPAKLEDSAVYLCASSLGTGTGYTFGSGTRLTVV.

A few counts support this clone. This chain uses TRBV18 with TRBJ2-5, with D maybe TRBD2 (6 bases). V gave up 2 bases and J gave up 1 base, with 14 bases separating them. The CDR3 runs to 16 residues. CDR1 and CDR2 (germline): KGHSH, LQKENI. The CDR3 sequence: CASSPAPGVGQETQYF. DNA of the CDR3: TGTGCCAGCTCACCAGCTCCGGGGGTGGGCCAAGAGACCCAGTACTTC. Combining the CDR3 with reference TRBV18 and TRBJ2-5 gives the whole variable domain NAGVMQNPRHLVRRRGQEARLRCSPMKGHSHVYWYRQLPEEGLKFMVYLQKENIIDESGMPKERFSAEFPKEGPSILRIQQVVRGDSAAYFCASSPAPGVGQETQYFGPGTRLLVL.

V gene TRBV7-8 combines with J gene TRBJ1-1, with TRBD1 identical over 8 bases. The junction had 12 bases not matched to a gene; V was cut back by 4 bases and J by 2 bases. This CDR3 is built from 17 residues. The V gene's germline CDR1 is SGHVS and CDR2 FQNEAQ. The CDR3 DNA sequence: TGTGCCAGCAGCTCGCGCCATTCTGGACAGGGAAACACTGAAGCTTTCTTT. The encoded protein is CASSSRHSGQGNTEAFF.

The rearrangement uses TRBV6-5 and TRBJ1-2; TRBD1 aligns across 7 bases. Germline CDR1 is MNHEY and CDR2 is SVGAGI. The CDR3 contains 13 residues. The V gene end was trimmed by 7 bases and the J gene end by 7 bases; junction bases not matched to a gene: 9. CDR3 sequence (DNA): TGTGCCAGCACCACGCAGGGGGTGAGTGGCTACACCTTC. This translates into CASTTQGVSGYTF.

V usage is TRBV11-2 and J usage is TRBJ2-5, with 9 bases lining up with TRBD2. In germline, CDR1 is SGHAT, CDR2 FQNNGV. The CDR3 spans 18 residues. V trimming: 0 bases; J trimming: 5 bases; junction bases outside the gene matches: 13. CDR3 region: CASSLDPSRREGRETQYF. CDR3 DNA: TGTGCCAGCAGCTTAGATCCGTCTCGGCGGGAGGGCCGCGAGACCCAGTACTTC.

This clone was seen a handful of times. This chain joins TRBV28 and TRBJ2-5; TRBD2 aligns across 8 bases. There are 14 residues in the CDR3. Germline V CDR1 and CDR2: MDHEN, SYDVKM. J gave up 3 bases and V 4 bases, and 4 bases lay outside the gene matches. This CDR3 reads CASSSRGAKETQYF. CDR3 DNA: TGTGCCAGCAGTTCGCGGGGGGCCAAAGAGACCCAGTACTTC.

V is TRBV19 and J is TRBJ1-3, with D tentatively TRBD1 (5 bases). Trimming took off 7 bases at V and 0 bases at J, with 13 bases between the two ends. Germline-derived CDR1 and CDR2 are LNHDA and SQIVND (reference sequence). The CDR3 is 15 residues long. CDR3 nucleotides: TGTGCCAGTAAGGGGCACCACCTCTCTGGAAACACCATATATTTT. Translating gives CASKGHHLSGNTIYF.

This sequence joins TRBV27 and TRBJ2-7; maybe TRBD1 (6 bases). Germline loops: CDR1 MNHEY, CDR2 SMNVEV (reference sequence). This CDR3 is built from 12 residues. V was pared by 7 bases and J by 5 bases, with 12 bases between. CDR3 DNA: TGTGCCAGCAAGGGGGAGAGGGACGAGCAGTACTTC. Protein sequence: CASKGERDEQYF.

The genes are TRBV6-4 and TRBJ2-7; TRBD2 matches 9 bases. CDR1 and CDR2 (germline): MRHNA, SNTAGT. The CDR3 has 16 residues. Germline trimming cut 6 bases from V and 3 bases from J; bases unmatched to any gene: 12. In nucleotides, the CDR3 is TGTGCCAGCAGCGAACCCCGACTAGCGGAAAACTACGAGCAGTACTTC. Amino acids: CASSEPRLAENYEQYF.

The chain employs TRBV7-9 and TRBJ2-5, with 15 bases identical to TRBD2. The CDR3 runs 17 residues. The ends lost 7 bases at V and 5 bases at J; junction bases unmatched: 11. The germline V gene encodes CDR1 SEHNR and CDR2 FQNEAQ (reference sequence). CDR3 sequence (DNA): TGTGCCAGCATCGGAACCGGGACTAGCGGGAGGAGGGAGACCCAGTACTTC. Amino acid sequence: CASIGTGTSGRRETQYF.

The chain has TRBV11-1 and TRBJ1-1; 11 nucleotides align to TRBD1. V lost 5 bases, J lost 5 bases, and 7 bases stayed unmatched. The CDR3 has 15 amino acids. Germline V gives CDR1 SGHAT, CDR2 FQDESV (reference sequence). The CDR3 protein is CASSPLGQGATEAFF. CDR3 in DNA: TGTGCCAGCAGCCCCCTTGGACAGGGGGCTACTGAAGCTTTCTTT. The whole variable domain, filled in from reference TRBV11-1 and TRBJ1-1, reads EAEVAQSPRYKITEKSQAVAFWCDPISGHATLYWYRQILGQGPELLVQFQDESVVDDSQLPKDRFSAERLKGVDSTLKIQPAELGDSAMYLCASSPLGQGATEAFFGQGTRLTVV.

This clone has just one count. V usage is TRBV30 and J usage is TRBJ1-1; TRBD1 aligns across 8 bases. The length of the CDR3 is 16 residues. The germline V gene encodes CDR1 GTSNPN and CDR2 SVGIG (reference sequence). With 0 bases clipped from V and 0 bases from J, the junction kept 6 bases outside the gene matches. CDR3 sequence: CAWSVYRTGLNTEAFF. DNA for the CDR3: TGTGCCTGGAGTGTATATCGGACAGGGCTGAACACTGAAGCTTTCTTT.

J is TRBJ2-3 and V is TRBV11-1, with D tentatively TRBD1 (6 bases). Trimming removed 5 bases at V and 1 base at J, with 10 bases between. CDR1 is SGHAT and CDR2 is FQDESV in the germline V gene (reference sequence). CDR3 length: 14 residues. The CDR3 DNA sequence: TGTGCCAGCAGCGACAGGTTCCGCACAGATACGCAGTATTTT. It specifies CASSDRFRTDTQYF.

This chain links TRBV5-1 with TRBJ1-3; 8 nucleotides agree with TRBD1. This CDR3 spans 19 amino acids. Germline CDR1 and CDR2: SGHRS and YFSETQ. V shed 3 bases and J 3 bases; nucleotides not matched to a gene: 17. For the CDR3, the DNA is TGCGCCAGCAGCTCCACTGCCCCCGGACAGGGAAGTAATGGAAACACCATATATTTT. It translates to CASSSTAPGQGSNGNTIYF.

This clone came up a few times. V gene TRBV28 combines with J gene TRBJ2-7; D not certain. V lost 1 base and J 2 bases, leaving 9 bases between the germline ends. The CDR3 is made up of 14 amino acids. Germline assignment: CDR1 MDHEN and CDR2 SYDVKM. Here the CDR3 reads CASSLLDTTYEQYF. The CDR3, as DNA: TGTGCCAGCAGTTTATTAGACACCACCTACGAGCAGTACTTC.

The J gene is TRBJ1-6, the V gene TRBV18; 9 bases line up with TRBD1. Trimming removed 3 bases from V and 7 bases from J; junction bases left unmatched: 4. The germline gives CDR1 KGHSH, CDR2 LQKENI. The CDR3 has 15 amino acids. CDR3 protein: CASSPDRGMNSPLHF. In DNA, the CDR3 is TGTGCCAGCTCACCGGACAGGGGTATGAATTCACCCCTCCACTTT.

The CDR3 sequence is CASSLAQGQGRVYF. In DNA form, the CDR3 reads TGTGCCAGCAGCTTAGCGCAAGGACAGGGTAGGGTGTATTTT. The gene calls are TRBV7-6 and TRBJ2-3; 8 bases are shared with TRBD1. The CDR3 consists of 14 residues. Looked up from germline, CDR1 is SGHVS and CDR2 is FNYEAQ. J lost 14 bases, V lost 0 bases, and 10 bases had no gene match.

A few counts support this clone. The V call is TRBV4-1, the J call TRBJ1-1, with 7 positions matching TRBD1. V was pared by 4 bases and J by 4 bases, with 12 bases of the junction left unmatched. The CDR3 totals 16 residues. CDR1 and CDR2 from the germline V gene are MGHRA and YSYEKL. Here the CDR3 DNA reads TGCGCCAGCAGCCGAGGGACAGAACTATTAATCACTGAAGCTTTCTTT. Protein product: CASSRGTELLITEAFF.

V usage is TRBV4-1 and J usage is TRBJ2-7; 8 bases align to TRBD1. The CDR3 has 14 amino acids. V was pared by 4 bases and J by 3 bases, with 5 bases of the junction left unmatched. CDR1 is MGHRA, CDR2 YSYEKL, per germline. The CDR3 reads CASSLAGTGYEQYF. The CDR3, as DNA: TGCGCCAGCAGCCTAGCCGGGACAGGCTACGAGCAGTACTTC.

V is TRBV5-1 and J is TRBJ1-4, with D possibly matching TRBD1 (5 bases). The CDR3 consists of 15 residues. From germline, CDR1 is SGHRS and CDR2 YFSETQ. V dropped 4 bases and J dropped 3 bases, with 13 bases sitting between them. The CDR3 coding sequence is TGCGCCAGCAGCCTCCAGGGACTACCTAATGAAAAACTGTTTTTT. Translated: CASSLQGLPNEKLFF.

CDR3 loop: CASSPRTWGNTGELFF. CDR3 DNA sequence: TGTGCCAGCTCACCACGGACGTGGGGGAACACCGGGGAGCTGTTTTTT. The V and J genes are TRBV18 and TRBJ2-2; D uncertain. Germline CDR1 KGHSH, CDR2 LQKENI. V gave up 1 base and J gave up 1 base, with 10 bases separating them. This CDR3 contains 16 residues.

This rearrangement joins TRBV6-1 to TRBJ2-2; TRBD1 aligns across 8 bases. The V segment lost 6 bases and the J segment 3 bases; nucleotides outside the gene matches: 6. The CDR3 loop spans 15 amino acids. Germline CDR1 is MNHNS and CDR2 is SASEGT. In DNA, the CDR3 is TGTGCCAGCAGGCAGGACAGGGTTGACACCGGGGAGCTGTTTTTT. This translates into CASRQDRVDTGELFF.

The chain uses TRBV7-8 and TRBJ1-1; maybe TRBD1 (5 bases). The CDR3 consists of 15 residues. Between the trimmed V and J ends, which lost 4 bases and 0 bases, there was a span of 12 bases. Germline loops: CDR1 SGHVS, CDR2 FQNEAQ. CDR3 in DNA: TGTGCCAGCAGCTCTCGACAGATTCTGAACACTGAAGCTTTCTTT. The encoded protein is CASSSRQILNTEAFF.

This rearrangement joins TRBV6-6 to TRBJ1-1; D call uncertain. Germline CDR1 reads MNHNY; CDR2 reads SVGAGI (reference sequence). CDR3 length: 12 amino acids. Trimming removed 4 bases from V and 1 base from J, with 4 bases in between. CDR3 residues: CASSFRNTEAFF. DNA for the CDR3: TGTGCCAGCAGTTTTAGGAACACTGAAGCTTTCTTT.

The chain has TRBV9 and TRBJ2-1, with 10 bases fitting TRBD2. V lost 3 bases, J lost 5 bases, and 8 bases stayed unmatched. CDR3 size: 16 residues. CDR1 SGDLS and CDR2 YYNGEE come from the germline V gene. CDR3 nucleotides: TGTGCCAGCAGCGCACCAGCGGGGGGGCTTGACAATGAGCAGTTCTTC. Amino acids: CASSAPAGGLDNEQFF.